These 10 T cell receptor beta chains were all obtained from the same sample, sequenced in a study of post-analysis software for immune sequencing data. Overall study findings and caveats: A few TRBV segments appeared more often in patients than in controls, and TRBV5-6, TRBV5-1 and TRBV20-1 were among these.

These receptors lack a known antigen. TCR beta cDNA libraries included unique molecular identifiers. TCRdb called the PCR reads again in MiXCR, with one record for every CDR3 protein. The table lists hundreds of thousands of distinct CDR3 sequences, 45% of them singletons, with about 12% in the top ten. The sample was blood. These receptors came from a girl aged 10 to 17 with multiple sclerosis.

This clonotype was detected only a few times. The chain links TRBV20-1 to TRBJ2-5; 8 bases map to TRBD1. Unmatched junction bases numbered 5, after V lost 6 bases and J lost 5 bases. Germline-derived CDR1 and CDR2 are DFQATT and SNEGSKA (reference sequence). The CDR3 loop spans 12 amino acids. CDR3 loop: CSAAGGLETQYF. CDR3 DNA sequence: TGCAGTGCGGCAGGGGGCCTGGAGACCCAGTACTTC.

The sample holds a few counts of this clonotype. The V and J genes are TRBV6-6 and TRBJ1-2; D unclear. Germline CDR1 MNHNY, CDR2 SVGAGI (reference sequence). This CDR3 contains 14 residues. V dropped 0 bases and J dropped 1 base, with 6 bases sitting between them. The CDR3: CASSYSKGNYGYTF. CDR3 nucleotides: TGTGCCAGCAGTTACTCTAAGGGTAACTATGGCTACACCTTC.

The rearrangement joins TRBV6-1 to TRBJ2-7; no firm D call. Germline V gene sequence: CDR1 MNHNS, CDR2 SASEGT. V gave up 6 bases and J gave up 6 bases, with 18 bases separating them. This CDR3 is built from 14 residues. CDR3: CASSSPGILFEQYF. The CDR3 nucleotides read TGTGCCAGCAGCTCCCCCGGCATACTATTCGAGCAGTACTTC.

At least ten counts were recorded for this clonotype. The rearrangement links TRBV12-3 or TRBV12-4 to TRBJ2-7, with 9 bases fitting TRBD1. This CDR3 has 14 amino acids. V lost 2 bases, J lost 5 bases, and 4 bases stayed unmatched. The CDR3 spells CASSLLGQGDEQYF. The CDR3 DNA reads TGTGCCAGCAGTTTATTGGGACAGGGCGACGAGCAGTACTTC.

The rearrangement joins TRBV28 to TRBJ1-2; D is possibly TRBD1 (5 bases). V was shortened by 7 bases and J by 7 bases, with 22 bases between the two germline ends. The length of the CDR3 is 15 residues. The V gene's germline CDR1 is MDHEN and CDR2 SYDVKM. CDR3 bases: TGTGCCAGCACCCAACGTGGCCGGGGGGTCCTTGGCTACACCTTC. Amino acids: CASTQRGRGVLGYTF.

To note about this clonotype: The junction departs from the called germline gene at one end, perhaps through a read error. The chain recombines TRBV7-9 with TRBJ2-1, with 8 bases matching TRBD2. The last part of the DNA fits TRBJ2-7 better; the J call may be wrong. Germline V CDR1 and CDR2: SEHNR, FQNEAQ (reference sequence). CDR3 length: 14 residues. CDR3 DNA sequence: TGTGCCAGCAGTTTAGCGGGATCACCCAATGAGCAGTACTTC. It specifies CASSLAGSPNEQYF.

V usage is TRBV5-1 and J usage is TRBJ1-1; maybe TRBD1 (5 bases). Per the germline V gene, CDR1 is SGHRS and CDR2 is YFSETQ. V lost 1 base, J lost 3 bases, and 19 bases lay in between. The CDR3 is 17 residues long. For the CDR3, the DNA is TGCGCCAGCAGCTTGAGCTTCGCAGGAGGGACGCACACTGAAGCTTTCTTT. This sequence encodes CASSLSFAGGTHTEAFF.

The V call is TRBV27, the J call TRBJ2-7; D is perhaps TRBD1 (5 bases). The CDR3 totals 13 residues. V was trimmed by 2 bases and J by 6 bases, leaving 11 bases between them. The V gene's germline CDR1 is MNHEY and CDR2 SMNVEV (reference sequence). The CDR3 loop reads CASSLPQDGEQYF. CDR3 in DNA: TGTGCCAGCAGTTTACCACAGGATGGCGAGCAGTACTTC.

V usage is TRBV4-3 and J usage is TRBJ2-7; D is possibly TRBD2 (6 bases). V lost 0 bases, J lost 3 bases, and 18 bases lay in between. This CDR3 is 17 amino acids long. Germline CDR1 reads LGHNA; CDR2 reads YSLEER. DNA for the CDR3: TGCGCCAGCAGCCAAGATTTAGTTGGCGGGATCGGCTACGAGCAGTACTTC. Translating gives CASSQDLVGGIGYEQYF.

The rearrangement uses TRBV29-1 and TRBJ2-7, with 7 nucleotides matching TRBD1. V shed 4 bases and J 2 bases; nucleotides not matched to a gene: 8. There are 14 residues in the CDR3. In germline, CDR1 is SQVTM, CDR2 ANQGSEA. The CDR3 DNA follows: TGCAGCGTTGTAGCCCTACAGGGGACCTACGAGCAGTACTTC. Translation: CSVVALQGTYEQYF.